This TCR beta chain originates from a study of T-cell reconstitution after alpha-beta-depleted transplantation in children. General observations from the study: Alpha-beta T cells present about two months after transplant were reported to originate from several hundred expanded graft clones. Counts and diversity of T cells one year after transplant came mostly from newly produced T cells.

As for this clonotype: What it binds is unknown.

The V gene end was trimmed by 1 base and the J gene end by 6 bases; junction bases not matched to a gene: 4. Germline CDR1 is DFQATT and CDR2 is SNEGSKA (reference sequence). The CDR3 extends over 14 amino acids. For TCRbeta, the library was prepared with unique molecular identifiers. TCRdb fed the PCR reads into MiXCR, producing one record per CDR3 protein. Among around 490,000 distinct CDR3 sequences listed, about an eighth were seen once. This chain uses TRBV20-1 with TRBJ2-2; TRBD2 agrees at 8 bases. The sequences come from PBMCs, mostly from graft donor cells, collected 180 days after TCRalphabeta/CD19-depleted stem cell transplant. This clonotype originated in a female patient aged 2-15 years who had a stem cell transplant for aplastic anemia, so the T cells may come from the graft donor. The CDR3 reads CSARGTSRPGELFF. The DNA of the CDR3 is TGCAGTGCTAGAGGGACTAGCAGGCCCGGGGAGCTGTTTTTT.